One and the same sample provided the 11 T cell receptor beta chains below, sequenced in a study of blood T cell repertoires in COVID-19. Method: immunoSEQ multiplex PCR; TCRdb's copy keeps in-frame clones and lacks some. The sample records approximately 190,000 clones, 84% being singletons. Sequenced input: peripheral blood. The receptor source for this set is a man under 40 with active or convalescent COVID-19.

This chain links TRBV15 with TRBJ2-1, with TRBD2 identical over 12 bases. This CDR3 is 15 amino acids long. Germline CDR1 LNHNV, CDR2 YYDKDF (reference sequence). V was clipped by 4 bases and J by 7 bases; unmatched bases: 5. CDR3 sequence: CATSIRTSGTNEQFF. In DNA, the CDR3 is TGTGCCACCAGCATCCGGACTAGCGGGACGAATGAGCAGTTCTTC. Full variable domain (remainder filled in from reference TRBV15 and TRBJ2-1): DAMVIQNPRYQVTQFGKPVTLSCSQTLNHNVMYWYQQKSSQAPKLLFHYYDKDFNNEADTPDNFQSRRPNTSFCFLDIRSPGLGDTAMYLCATSIRTSGTNEQFFGPGTRLTVL.

This clone came up a few times. The V call is TRBV6-5, the J call TRBJ1-1; tentatively, D is TRBD1 (5 bases). CDR1 and CDR2 (germline): MNHEY, SVGAGI. The V end was cut by 7 bases, the J end by 5 bases, with 14 bases between. This CDR3 spans 13 amino acids. CDR3 coding DNA: TGTGCCAGCACCATCTCCGGGGGAACTGAAGCTTTCTTT. Translating gives CASTISGGTEAFF.

This rearrangement joins TRBV4-2 to TRBJ2-3, with a possible D match to TRBD2 (6 bases). The V end lost 3 bases, the J end lost 2 bases, and 12 bases lay between the germline ends. This CDR3 contains 15 residues. Looked up from germline, CDR1 is LGHNA and CDR2 is YNFKEQ. The CDR3 DNA sequence: TGTGCCAGCAGCCACGTAGGGACTTTCACAGATACGCAGTATTTT. This codes for CASSHVGTFTDTQYF.

Only a few counts were recorded for this clone. Other DNA sequences in this specimen translate into the identical CDR3. The chain has TRBV6-1 and TRBJ2-1, with a tentative D call TRBD2 (6 bases). The ends were cut back, 0 bases at V and 2 bases at J, with 8 bases in the middle. The germline V gene has CDR1 MNHNS and CDR2 SASEGT. This CDR3 spans 15 amino acids. DNA of the CDR3: TGTGCCAGCAGTGAAGCCGGGGGAACCTACAATGAGCAGTTCTTC. Residues: CASSEAGGTYNEQFF.

The chain joins TRBV7-2 to TRBJ1-1; 7 bases are a match to TRBD1. The CDR3 has 15 residues. V trimming: 2 bases; J trimming: 0 bases; junction bases outside the gene matches: 3. The germline V gene has CDR1 SGHTA and CDR2 FQGNSA. In DNA, the CDR3 is TGTGCCAGCAGCTTACGAGGACAGGTGAACACTGAAGCTTTCTTT. The encoded protein is CASSLRGQVNTEAFF.

There are a few counts of this clone. This chain uses TRBV6-5 with TRBJ1-1; 8 nucleotides agree with TRBD1. The CDR3 contains 14 residues. The germline gives CDR1 MNHEY, CDR2 SVGAGI. The ends lost 7 bases at V and 1 base at J; junction bases unmatched: 5. CDR3 in amino acids: CASTHGTGNTEAFF. The DNA for the CDR3 is TGTGCCAGCACCCACGGGACAGGGAACACTGAAGCTTTCTTT.

The CDR3: CASSIGGVYNEQFF. For the CDR3, the DNA is TGTGCCAGTAGTATAGGGGGGGTATACAATGAGCAGTTCTTC. This chain connects TRBV19 to TRBJ2-1, with D maybe TRBD2 (6 bases). CDR1 is LNHDA and CDR2 is SQIVND in the germline V gene (reference sequence). The CDR3 is 14 residues long. The V gene lost 1 base and the J gene lost 4 bases, with 8 bases spanning the gap.

Comments on this clone: Other DNA variants within this sample encode the same CDR3. DNA for the CDR3: TGTGCCAGCAGCTCGTACACCGGGGAGCTGTTTTTT. Translating gives CASSSYTGELFF. The V call is TRBV7-2, the J call TRBJ2-2; D remains unclear. Per the germline V gene, CDR1 is SGHTA and CDR2 is FQGNSA. The ends were cut back, 4 bases at V and 3 bases at J, with 3 bases in the middle. The CDR3 has 12 amino acids. Full variable domain (rest looked up from reference TRBV7-2 and TRBJ2-2): GAGVSQSPSNKVTEKGKDVELRCDPISGHTALYWYRQSLGQGLEFLIYFQGNSAPDKSGLPSDRFSAERTGGSVSTLTIQRTQQEDSAVYLCASSSYTGELFFGEGSRLTVL.

V usage is TRBV29-1 and J usage is TRBJ2-5, with a possible D match to TRBD2 (8 bases). The CDR3 is 15 amino acids. The V and J ends lost 6 bases and 4 bases respectively, with 21 bases between them. Germline CDR1 is SQVTM and CDR2 is ANQGSEA. For the CDR3, the DNA is TGCAGCGTCGGGGGGGTACAGGGGCCGGGAGAGACCCAGTACTTC. Protein: CSVGGVQGPGETQYF.

This clone was found a few times. This chain uses TRBV24-1 with TRBJ2-6; possible D gene TRBD2, 7 bases. V was trimmed by 6 bases and J by 4 bases, leaving 12 bases between them. The CDR3 consists of 15 residues. Germline assignment: CDR1 KGHDR and CDR2 SFDVKD. CDR3 sequence (DNA): TGTGCCACCAGTCTACGGGGGGCCGGGGCCAACGTCCTGACTTTC. This codes for CATSLRGAGANVLTF.

This chain links TRBV4-3 with TRBJ2-6, with D maybe TRBD2 (6 bases). Trimming cost V 1 base and J 1 base, with 11 bases left between them. The germline V gene encodes CDR1 LGHNA and CDR2 YSLEER. CDR3 size: 17 residues. CDR3: CASSQGAGSSGANVLTF. CDR3 in DNA: TGCGCCAGCAGCCAAGGCGCGGGAAGTTCTGGGGCCAACGTCCTGACTTTC.